The 27 T cell receptor beta chains presented below share a single source sample, sequenced in a study of OX40 agonist ivuxolimab in advanced cancers. Clones were sequenced by immunoSEQ multiplex PCR, and TCRdb holds only the in-frame ones, with some missing. The table lists 45,000 to 50,000 clones, 70% to 90% of them singletons. The sequenced sample was CD4+ or CD8+ T cells sorted from blood, obtained in a trial of the OX40 agonist ivuxolimab. These receptor sequences come from an adult with an advanced solid tumor such as melanoma, head and neck, liver or kidney cancer.

The V gene is TRBV15, the J gene TRBJ2-7, with unresolved D. Germline CDR1 LNHNV, CDR2 YYDKDF (reference sequence). This CDR3 contains 13 residues. Between the trimmed V and J ends, which lost 2 bases and 3 bases, there was a span of 8 bases. The CDR3 sequence: CATSRSLSYEQYF. As DNA, the CDR3 is TGTGCCACCAGCAGATCTCTAAGCTACGAGCAGTACTTC.

This chain connects TRBV6-1 to TRBJ1-3; 7 bases agree with TRBD1. V lost 6 bases, J lost 5 bases, and 7 bases stayed unmatched. Germline V gene sequence: CDR1 MNHNS, CDR2 SASEGT. The CDR3 has 14 residues. CDR3 sequence (DNA): TGTGCCAGCAGACTCACGACAGGGAGAAACACCATATATTTT. The encoded protein is CASRLTTGRNTIYF.

The genes are TRBV18 and TRBJ2-2; TRBD2 matches 9 bases. CDR1 KGHSH and CDR2 LQKENI come from the germline V gene. V lost 7 bases, J lost 6 bases, and 21 bases stayed unmatched. CDR3 length: 19 amino acids. Here the CDR3 DNA reads TGTGCCAGCTTCCTGGACGGGACTAGCATCCACCCACATGCCGGGGAGCTGTTTTTT. It specifies CASFLDGTSIHPHAGELFF. Full variable domain (remainder filled in from reference TRBV18 and TRBJ2-2): NAGVMQNPRHLVRRRGQEARLRCSPMKGHSHVYWYRQLPEEGLKFMVYLQKENIIDESGMPKERFSAEFPKEGPSILRIQQVVRGDSAAYFCASFLDGTSIHPHAGELFFGEGSRLTVL.

The chain carries TRBV19 and TRBJ1-1, with D perhaps matching TRBD1 (5 bases). Germline lookup yields CDR1 LNHDA and CDR2 SQIVND (reference sequence). The CDR3 runs 17 residues. Trimming left V 6 bases short and J 6 bases short, with 26 bases between. CDR3 loop: CASRSIDSAPGTAEAFF. As DNA, the CDR3 is TGTGCCAGTAGGAGTATAGATAGCGCCCCGGGGACCGCTGAAGCTTTCTTT.

The chain joins TRBV6-5 to TRBJ1-1; D remains ambiguous. The ends were cut back, 0 bases at V and 4 bases at J, with 15 bases in the middle. The germline V gene has CDR1 MNHEY and CDR2 SVGAGI. CDR3 length: 16 residues. CDR3 DNA sequence: TGTGCCAGCAGTTACTCATTTATAGCGGGGAGCACTGAAGCTTTCTTT. Its translation is CASSYSFIAGSTEAFF.

CDR3 amino acids: CASSLGISTGGTGNTIYF. The CDR3 DNA reads TGTGCCAGCAGTTTAGGGATCTCGACAGGGGGGACTGGAAACACCATATATTTT. This chain joins TRBV9 and TRBJ1-3; 9 bases fit TRBD1. This CDR3 has 18 residues. J lost 2 bases, V lost 5 bases, and 14 bases had no gene match. CDR1 and CDR2 from the germline V gene are SGDLS and YYNGEE.

The V and J genes are TRBV11-2 and TRBJ1-2, with D tentatively TRBD1 (6 bases). The CDR3 runs to 14 residues. The germline V gene has CDR1 SGHAT and CDR2 FQNNGV. Trimming took 5 bases from V and 4 from J, leaving 14 bases between them. The CDR3 protein is CASSQLTGTYGYTF. In nucleotides, the CDR3 is TGTGCCAGCAGCCAACTAACAGGGACCTATGGCTACACCTTC. Looking up the rest from reference TRBV11-2 and TRBJ1-2 gives the full variable domain: EAGVAQSPRYKIIEKRQSVAFWCNPISGHATLYWYQQILGQGPKLLIQFQNNGVVDDSQLPKDRFSAERLKGVDSTLKIQPAKLEDSAVYLCASSQLTGTYGYTFGSGTRLTVV.

The V call is TRBV5-5, the J call TRBJ2-7; the D is unclear. The CDR3 contains 15 residues. Trimming left V 4 bases short and J 3 bases short, with 17 bases between. CDR1 SGHKS and CDR2 YYEKEE come from the germline V gene (reference sequence). CDR3 loop: CASSPQVGPYYEQYF. Here the CDR3 DNA reads TGTGCCAGCAGCCCCCAGGTAGGGCCCTACTACGAGCAGTACTTC. Full variable domain (rest looked up from reference TRBV5-5 and TRBJ2-7): DAGVTQSPTHLIKTRGQQVTLRCSPISGHKSVSWYQQVLGQGPQFIFQYYEKEERGRGNFPDRFSARQFPNYSSELNVNALLLGDSALYLCASSPQVGPYYEQYFGPGTRLTVT.

This clone has only one observation. The J gene is TRBJ2-5, the V gene TRBV9, with 8 bases aligning to TRBD1. The CDR3 sequence is 15 residues long. V lost 0 bases, J lost 1 base, and 2 bases stayed unmatched. CDR1 and CDR2 from the germline V gene are SGDLS and YYNGEE. CDR3 DNA sequence: TGTGCCAGCAGCGTAGGGACAGGGCTCCAAGAGACCCAGTACTTC. This encodes CASSVGTGLQETQYF.

The chain has TRBV27 and TRBJ2-3, with TRBD2 identical over 13 bases. The ends lost 5 bases at V and 3 bases at J; junction bases unmatched: 8. The length of the CDR3 is 17 residues. Germline V lookup: CDR1 MNHEY, CDR2 SMNVEV (reference sequence). CDR3 sequence (DNA): TGTGCCAGCAGTCCCGGACTAGCGGGAGTGAGAACAGATACGCAGTATTTT. It specifies CASSPGLAGVRTDTQYF.

The chain links TRBV5-8 to TRBJ2-3; D gene unclear. The germline V gene has CDR1 SGHTS and CDR2 YDEGEE. CDR3 length equals 14 residues. V was shortened by 1 base and J by 0 bases, with 6 bases between the two germline ends. The CDR3 coding sequence is TGTGCCAGCAGCTTGATGAAGAGCACAGATACGCAGTATTTT. Its protein is CASSLMKSTDTQYF.

This chain connects TRBV11-2 to TRBJ2-2; D is possibly TRBD2 (6 bases). The V and J ends lost 5 bases and 11 bases respectively, with 12 bases between them. The germline V gene encodes CDR1 SGHAT and CDR2 FQNNGV. The CDR3 has 12 amino acids. The DNA for the CDR3 is TGTGCCAGCAGCCCACGACTAGTCGAGCTGTTTTTT. It specifies CASSPRLVELFF.

The rearrangement uses TRBV2 and TRBJ2-5, with 7 bases fitting TRBD2. V lost 8 bases and J lost 4; bases outside the gene matches: 7. The CDR3 is 13 amino acids. CDR1 is SNHLY, CDR2 FYNNEI, per germline. The CDR3 sequence: CASARREGETQYF. CDR3 bases: TGTGCCAGCGCTAGGAGGGAGGGAGAGACCCAGTACTTC.

The chain carries TRBV19 and TRBJ2-7; D unresolved. The CDR3 loop spans 14 amino acids. V dropped 0 bases and J dropped 2 bases, with 8 bases sitting between them. The germline V gene has CDR1 LNHDA and CDR2 SQIVND (reference sequence). The CDR3 sequence: CASSIDWPTYEQYF. The CDR3 DNA reads as TGTGCCAGTAGTATAGATTGGCCCACCTACGAGCAGTACTTC.

The chain uses TRBV7-9 and TRBJ1-1, with 7 bases that match TRBD1. Germline V gene lookup returns CDR1 SEHNR and CDR2 FQNEAQ (reference sequence). The length of the CDR3 is 15 residues. With 3 bases clipped from V and 1 base from J, the junction kept 5 bases outside the gene matches. The CDR3 DNA sequence: TGTGCCAGCAGCTTGAAAGGGGGCCCGAACACTGAAGCTTTCTTT. It yields the protein CASSLKGGPNTEAFF.

The chain carries TRBV7-9 and TRBJ1-5; a weak D match, TRBD1 (6 bases). CDR3 size: 14 residues. The germline V and J ends were trimmed by 1 base and 4 bases, with 8 bases remaining between them. From germline, CDR1 is SEHNR and CDR2 FQNEAQ (reference sequence). The CDR3 DNA is TGTGCCAGCAGCTTAGGTAGGGGGAATCAGCCCCAGCATTTT. Its translation is CASSLGRGNQPQHF.

This clone has a handful of counts. The rearrangement links TRBV6-5 to TRBJ2-7; weak D call: TRBD1 (6 bases). The V end was cut by 8 bases, the J end by 3 bases, with 8 bases between. The CDR3 contains 11 residues. CDR1 and CDR2 (germline): MNHEY, SVGAGI. The CDR3 loop is CASGQSYEQYF. CDR3 sequence (DNA): TGTGCCAGCGGACAGAGCTACGAGCAGTACTTC.

This chain uses TRBV11-3 with TRBJ2-2; 7 bases are a match to TRBD2. The germline V gene has CDR1 SGHNT and CDR2 YENEEA. The trim removed 5 bases at V and 7 bases at J, leaving 4 bases unmatched. The CDR3 has 13 amino acids. In DNA, the CDR3 is TGTGCCAGCAGCGGTGCGGGGGTCGGGGAGCTGTTTTTT. This codes for CASSGAGVGELFF.

This chain connects TRBV28 to TRBJ1-1; D is uncertain. This CDR3 has 15 amino acids. V lost 3 bases to trimming and J lost 1 base, with 12 bases between them. The germline CDR1 and CDR2 sequences are MDHEN and SYDVKM. CDR3 in DNA: TGTGCCAGCAGTTTCTTCACCAGCCAGAACACTGAAGCTTTCTTT. Amino acids: CASSFFTSQNTEAFF.

This clone appeared a few times. The V call is TRBV2, the J call TRBJ2-1; 12 positions agree with TRBD2. V trimming: 6 bases; J trimming: 9 bases; junction bases outside the gene matches: 6. The germline V gene has CDR1 SNHLY and CDR2 FYNNEI. This CDR3 comprises 14 residues. CDR3 sequence (DNA): TGTGCCAGCAGGACTAGCGGGAGACAGGGTGAGCAGTTCTTC. It is translated as CASRTSGRQGEQFF. The full variable domain, rest sourced from reference TRBV2 and TRBJ2-1, is EPEVTQTPSHQVTQMGQEVILRCVPISNHLYFYWYRQILGQKVEFLVSFYNNEISEKSEIFDDQFSVERPDGSNFTLKIRSTKLEDSAMYFCASRTSGRQGEQFFGPGTRLTVL.

This chain joins TRBV6-6 and TRBJ1-5; 8 bases match TRBD1. Germline lookup yields CDR1 MNHNY and CDR2 SVGAGI (reference sequence). V was clipped by 2 bases and J by 6 bases; unmatched bases: 9. The CDR3 covers 16 residues. The CDR3 DNA sequence: TGTGCCAGCAGTTACGGAACAGGGGGAGGTATTCAGCCCCAGCATTTT. Its translation is CASSYGTGGGIQPQHF.

Of note for this clone: This same CDR3 is encoded by further DNA sequences in the sample. The chain recombines TRBV18 with TRBJ2-5, with D uncertain. The germline CDR1 and CDR2 sequences are KGHSH and LQKENI. The CDR3 covers 11 residues. V was trimmed by 1 base and J by 3 bases, leaving 0 bases between them. CDR3 region: CASSPQETQYF. The CDR3 region has the DNA TGTGCCAGCTCACCACAAGAGACCCAGTACTTC.

V is TRBV28 and J is TRBJ1-1; D remains unclear. Germline CDR1 and CDR2: MDHEN and SYDVKM. With 8 bases removed from V and 7 bases from J, the gap between germline ends came to 17 bases. This CDR3 is built from 13 residues. The CDR3 protein is CASGSSRVGEAFF. DNA for the CDR3: TGTGCCAGCGGTTCCTCACGGGTGGGTGAAGCTTTCTTT.

The chain uses TRBV5-6 and TRBJ2-5; D is undetermined. Germline CDR1 and CDR2: SGHDT and YYEEEE. Trimming cost V 0 bases and J 2 bases, with 8 bases left between them. This CDR3 contains 14 residues. In DNA form, the CDR3 reads TGTGCCAGCAGCTTGGTTTTAGCTCAAGAGACCCAGTACTTC. It encodes CASSLVLAQETQYF.

This rearrangement joins TRBV28 to TRBJ1-2; D uncertain. CDR1 MDHEN and CDR2 SYDVKM come from the germline V gene. The CDR3 has 13 amino acids. V dropped 5 bases and J dropped 1 base, with 8 bases sitting between them. For the CDR3, the DNA is TGTGCCAGCAGTGAGGGCTTTAACTATGGCTACACCTTC. This encodes CASSEGFNYGYTF.

The genes are TRBV7-9 and TRBJ2-1, with D perhaps matching TRBD1 (5 bases). CDR3 size: 15 residues. Germline V gives CDR1 SEHNR, CDR2 FQNEAQ (reference sequence). V lost 4 bases to trimming and J lost 0 bases, with 10 bases between them. The CDR3 region is CASSSGQSSYNEQFF. The CDR3 bases are TGTGCCAGCAGCTCCGGACAAAGCTCCTACAATGAGCAGTTCTTC.

This rearrangement joins TRBV6-5 to TRBJ1-6; 7 nucleotides align to TRBD1. This CDR3 spans 13 amino acids. Germline V CDR1 and CDR2: MNHEY, SVGAGI. V dropped 5 bases and J dropped 8; count of bases not matched to a gene: 3. CDR3: CASSRDSDSPLHF. CDR3 coding DNA: TGTGCCAGCAGTCGGGACAGCGATTCACCCCTCCACTTT.